This entry features one T cell receptor beta chain sequence. V was clipped by 3 bases and J by 5 bases; unmatched bases: 9. CDR3 length: 15 residues. The germline gives CDR1 SGHNT, CDR2 YYREEE (reference sequence). Only United States sites treated participants with HIV. This sample is drawn from a study of long-term antiretroviral therapy in people with HIV. An immunoSEQ assay, version v3.0, was performed at survey level. Only in-frame clones appear in the TCRdb table, and some are missing; sequencing was by immunoSEQ multiplex PCR. The sample holds fewer than 25,000 clones, under 90% seen once. This specimen consisted of unsorted PBMCs, obtained at the start of antiretroviral therapy, before treatment. This chain links TRBV5-4 with TRBJ1-1; 8 bases align to TRBD1. This clonotype originated in a woman in her late teens or twenties with HIV. This CDR3 is CASSSPSGQGTEAFF. The CDR3 nucleotides are TGTGCCAGCAGCTCCCCTTCAGGACAGGGTACTGAAGCTTTCTTT.